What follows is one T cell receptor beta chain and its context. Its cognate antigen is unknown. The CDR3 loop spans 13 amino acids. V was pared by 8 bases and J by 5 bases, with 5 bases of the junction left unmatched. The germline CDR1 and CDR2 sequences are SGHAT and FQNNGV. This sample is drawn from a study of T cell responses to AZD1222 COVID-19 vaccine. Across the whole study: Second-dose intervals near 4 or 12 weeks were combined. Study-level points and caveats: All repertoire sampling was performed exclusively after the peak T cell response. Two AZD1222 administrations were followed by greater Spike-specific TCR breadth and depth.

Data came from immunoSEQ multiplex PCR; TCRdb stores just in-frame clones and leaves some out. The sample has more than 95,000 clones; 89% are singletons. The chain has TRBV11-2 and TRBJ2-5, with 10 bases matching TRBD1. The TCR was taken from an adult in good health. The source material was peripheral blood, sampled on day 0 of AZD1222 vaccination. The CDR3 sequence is CASRGQGHETQYF. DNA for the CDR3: TGTGCCAGCCGGGGACAGGGGCACGAGACCCAGTACTTC.